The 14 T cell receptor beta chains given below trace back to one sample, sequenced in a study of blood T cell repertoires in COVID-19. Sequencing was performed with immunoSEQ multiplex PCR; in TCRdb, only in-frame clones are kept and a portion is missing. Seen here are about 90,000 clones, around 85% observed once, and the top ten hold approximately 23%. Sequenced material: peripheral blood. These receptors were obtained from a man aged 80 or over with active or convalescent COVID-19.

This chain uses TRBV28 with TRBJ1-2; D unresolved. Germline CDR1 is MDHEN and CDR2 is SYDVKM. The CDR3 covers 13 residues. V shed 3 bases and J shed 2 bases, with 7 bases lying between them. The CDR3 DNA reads TGTGCCAGCAGTTTTCAACAAAACTATGGCTACACCTTC. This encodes CASSFQQNYGYTF.

CDR3 sequence (DNA): TGTGCCTGGGTACCCCGGACAGGGGGTGAGGTGACCCAGTACTTC. This sequence encodes CAWVPRTGGEVTQYF. V is TRBV30 and J is TRBJ2-5, with 10 positions matching TRBD1. The germline CDR1 and CDR2 sequences are GTSNPN and SVGIG (reference sequence). V lost 5 bases, J lost 7 bases, and 13 bases stayed unmatched. There are 15 residues in the CDR3.

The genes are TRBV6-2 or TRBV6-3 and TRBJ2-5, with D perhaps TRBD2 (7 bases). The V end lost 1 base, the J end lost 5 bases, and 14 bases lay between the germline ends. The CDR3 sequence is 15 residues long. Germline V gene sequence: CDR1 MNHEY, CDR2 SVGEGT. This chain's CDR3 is CASSYWGGRTETQYF. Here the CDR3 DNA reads TGTGCCAGCAGTTACTGGGGGGGGCGTACGGAGACCCAGTACTTC.

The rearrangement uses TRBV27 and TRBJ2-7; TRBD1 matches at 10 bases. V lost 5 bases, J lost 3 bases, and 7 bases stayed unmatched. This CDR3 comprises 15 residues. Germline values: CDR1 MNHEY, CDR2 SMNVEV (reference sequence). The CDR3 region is CASSPLRTGGYEQYF. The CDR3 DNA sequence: TGTGCCAGCAGTCCCCTCCGGACAGGGGGCTACGAGCAGTACTTC.

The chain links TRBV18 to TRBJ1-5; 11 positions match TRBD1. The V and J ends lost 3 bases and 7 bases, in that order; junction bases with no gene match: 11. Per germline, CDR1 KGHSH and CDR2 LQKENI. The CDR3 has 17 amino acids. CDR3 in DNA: TGTGCCAGCTCACCCAGCGGGACAGGGGGATTTGGACAGCCCCAGCATTTT. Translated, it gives CASSPSGTGGFGQPQHF.

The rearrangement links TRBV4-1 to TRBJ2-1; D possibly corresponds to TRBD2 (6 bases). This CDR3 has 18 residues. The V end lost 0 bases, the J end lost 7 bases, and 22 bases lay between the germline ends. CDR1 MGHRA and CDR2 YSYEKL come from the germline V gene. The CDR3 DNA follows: TGCGCCAGCAGCCAAGACCGCGGAGGGCCCATCTACGGGAATGAGCAGTTCTTC. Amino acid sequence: CASSQDRGGPIYGNEQFF.

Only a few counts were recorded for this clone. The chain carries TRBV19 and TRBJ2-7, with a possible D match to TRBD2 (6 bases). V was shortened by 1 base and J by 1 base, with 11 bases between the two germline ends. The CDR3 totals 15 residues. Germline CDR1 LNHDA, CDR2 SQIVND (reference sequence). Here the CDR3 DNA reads TGTGCCAGTAGTATAGGGGCAGCGGGTTCCTACGAGCAGTACTTC. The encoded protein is CASSIGAAGSYEQYF.

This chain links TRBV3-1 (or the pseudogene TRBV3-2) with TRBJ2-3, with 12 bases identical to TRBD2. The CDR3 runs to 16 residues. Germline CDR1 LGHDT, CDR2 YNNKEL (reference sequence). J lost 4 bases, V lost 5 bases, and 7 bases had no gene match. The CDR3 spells CASSSRTSGVADTQYF. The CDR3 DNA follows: TGTGCCAGCAGCTCTCGGACTAGCGGGGTCGCAGATACGCAGTATTTT.

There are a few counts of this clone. The CDR3 bases are TGTGCCAGCAGCGTGGCGGGCAGGAGCTCTGGAAACACCATATATTTT. Translated, it gives CASSVAGRSSGNTIYF. The J gene is TRBJ1-3, the V gene TRBV7-6; no definite D call. Germline loops: CDR1 SGHVS, CDR2 FNYEAQ. The CDR3 spans 16 residues. V was shortened by 5 bases and J by 0 bases, with 14 bases between the two germline ends.

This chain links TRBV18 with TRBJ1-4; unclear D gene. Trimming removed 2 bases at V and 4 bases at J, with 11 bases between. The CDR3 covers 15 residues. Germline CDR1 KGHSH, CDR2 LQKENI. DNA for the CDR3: TGTGCCAGCTCACCAGGGAGGCGGAGTAATGAAAAACTGTTTTTT. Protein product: CASSPGRRSNEKLFF.

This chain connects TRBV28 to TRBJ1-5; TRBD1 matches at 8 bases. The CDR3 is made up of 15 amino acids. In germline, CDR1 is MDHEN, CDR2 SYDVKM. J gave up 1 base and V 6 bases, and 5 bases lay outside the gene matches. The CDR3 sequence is CASRTGGISNQPQHF. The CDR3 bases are TGTGCCAGCAGAACAGGGGGGATCAGCAATCAGCCCCAGCATTTT. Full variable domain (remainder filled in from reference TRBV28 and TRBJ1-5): DVKVTQSSRYLVKRTGEKVFLECVQDMDHENMFWYRQDPGLGLRLIYFSYDVKMKEKGDIPEGYSVSREKKERFSLILESASTNQTSMYLCASRTGGISNQPQHFGDGTRLSIL.

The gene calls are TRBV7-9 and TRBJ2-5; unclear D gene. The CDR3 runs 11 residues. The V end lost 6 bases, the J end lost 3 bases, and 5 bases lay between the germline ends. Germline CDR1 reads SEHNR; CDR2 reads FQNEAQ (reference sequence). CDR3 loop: CASRSEETQYF. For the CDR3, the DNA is TGTGCCAGCAGGTCAGAAGAGACCCAGTACTTC.

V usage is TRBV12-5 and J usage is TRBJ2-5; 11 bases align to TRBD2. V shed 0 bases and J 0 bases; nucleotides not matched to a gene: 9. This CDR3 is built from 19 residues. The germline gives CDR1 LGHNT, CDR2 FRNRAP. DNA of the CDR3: TGTGCTAGTGGTTTGGTATTGACTAGCGGGGTCCTGTACCAAGAGACCCAGTACTTC. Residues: CASGLVLTSGVLYQETQYF.

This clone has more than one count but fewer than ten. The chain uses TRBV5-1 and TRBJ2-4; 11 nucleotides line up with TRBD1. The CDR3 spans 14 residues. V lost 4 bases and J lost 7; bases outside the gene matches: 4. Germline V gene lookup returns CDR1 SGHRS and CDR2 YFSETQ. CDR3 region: CASSLGQGGNIQYF. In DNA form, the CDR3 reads TGCGCCAGCAGCCTGGGACAGGGGGGGAACATTCAGTACTTC.